These T cell receptor beta chains were read from a single sample in a study of a mutant IDH1 vaccine in newly diagnosed glioma. Their antigens are not known. Using immunoSEQ multiplex PCR, the repertoire was profiled, and TCRdb retains in-frame clones only, with some absent. Among under 95,000 clones listed, roughly 90% were seen once. The sequences come from PBMCs, collected from a glioma patient whose treatment included an IDH1 peptide vaccine. These receptors all come from a woman aged 50 to 60 with glioma. CDR3s leave out the opening cysteine and the closing phenylalanine or tryptophan. D genes are given only for firm matches.

>TRBD2|TRBV27|TRBJ2-3
ASSILAGLGTDTQY
>-|TRBV5-1|TRBJ1-1
ASSPMRRATEAF
>TRBD2|TRBV9|TRBJ2-2
ASRWTSEDGELF
>-|TRBV2|TRBJ1-5
ASSASGFSNQPQH
>TRBD1|TRBV5-1|TRBJ1-6
ASYRDSDSPLH
>-|TRBV19|TRBJ1-2
ASTNQGGVRYGYT
>-|TRBV20-1|TRBJ1-1
SASRTEAF
>-|TRBV19|TRBJ1-3
ASRYMISGNTIY
>TRBD1|TRBV5-1|TRBJ1-5
ASSRTGGNQPQH
>-|TRBV2|TRBJ2-3
ASSEVGLSDTQY
>TRBD1|TRBV6-1|TRBJ2-1
ATDRVQREQF
>TRBD1|TRBV4-1|TRBJ2-3
ASSLGQGKDTQY
>-|TRBV6-6|TRBJ2-7
ASEQPSTYEQY
>TRBD1|TRBV19|TRBJ1-5
ASSIEGTGNQPQH
>TRBD1|TRBV6-5|TRBJ1-2
ASSGTGIRYT
>-|TRBV6-6|TRBJ1-4
ASIGPNEKLF
>TRBD2|TRBV30|TRBJ2-3
AWSGSGSSTDTQY
>-|TRBV5-1|-
ASTLDNSYEQY
>-|TRBV19|TRBJ2-7
ASSGYRDSYEQY
>-|TRBV9|TRBJ1-1
ASSEVPGTTEAF
>-|TRBV9|TRBJ2-3
ASSVSPGATDTQY
>TRBD1|TRBV5-8|TRBJ2-5
ASSVGTGVQETQY
>-|TRBV27|TRBJ2-3
ASRLPRTDTQY
>TRBD1|TRBV28|TRBJ2-7
ASRGTGDEQY